This T cell receptor (beta chain) derives from a study of blood T cell repertoires in COVID-19. This CDR3 region has 13 residues. V was shortened by 5 bases and J by 5 bases, with 13 bases between the two germline ends. The V gene's germline CDR1 is MGHRA and CDR2 YSYEKL. Produced via immunoSEQ multiplex PCR; TCRdb's table is partial and in-frame only. The sample carries tens of thousands of clones, 70% to 90% recorded once. The source is an elderly woman with active or convalescent COVID-19. The genes are TRBV4-1 and TRBJ2-7; D uncertain. The sequenced material came from peripheral blood. The CDR3 coding sequence is TGCGCCAGCAGCTCAATAGCAGCCCACGAGCAGTACTTC. It is translated as CASSSIAAHEQYF.